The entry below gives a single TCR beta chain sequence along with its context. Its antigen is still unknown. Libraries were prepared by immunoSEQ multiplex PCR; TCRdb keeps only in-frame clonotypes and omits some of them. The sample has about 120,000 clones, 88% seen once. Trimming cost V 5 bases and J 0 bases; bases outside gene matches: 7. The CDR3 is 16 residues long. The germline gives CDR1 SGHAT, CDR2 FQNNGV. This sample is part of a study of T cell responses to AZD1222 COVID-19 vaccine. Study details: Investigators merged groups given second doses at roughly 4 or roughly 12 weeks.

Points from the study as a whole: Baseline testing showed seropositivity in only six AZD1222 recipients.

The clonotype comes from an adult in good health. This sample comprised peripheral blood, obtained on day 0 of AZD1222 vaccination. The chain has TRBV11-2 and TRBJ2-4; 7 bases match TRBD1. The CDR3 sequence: CASSDRDRLAKNIQYF. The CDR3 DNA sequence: TGTGCCAGCAGCGACCGGGACAGACTAGCCAAAAACATTCAGTACTTC.